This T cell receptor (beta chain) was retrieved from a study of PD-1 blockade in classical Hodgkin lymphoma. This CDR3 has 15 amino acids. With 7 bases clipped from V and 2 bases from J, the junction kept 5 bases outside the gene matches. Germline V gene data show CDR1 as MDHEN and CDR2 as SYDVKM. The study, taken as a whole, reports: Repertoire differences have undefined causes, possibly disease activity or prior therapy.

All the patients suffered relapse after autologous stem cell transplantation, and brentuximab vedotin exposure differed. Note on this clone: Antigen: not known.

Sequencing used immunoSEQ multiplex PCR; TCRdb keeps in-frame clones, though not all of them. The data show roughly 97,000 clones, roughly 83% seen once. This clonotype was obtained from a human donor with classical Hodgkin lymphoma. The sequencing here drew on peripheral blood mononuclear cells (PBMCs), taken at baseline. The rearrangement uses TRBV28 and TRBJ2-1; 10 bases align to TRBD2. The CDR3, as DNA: TGTGCCAGCATCTCTAGCGGGGGAACCTACAATGAGCAGTTCTTC. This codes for CASISSGGTYNEQFF.